This T cell receptor (beta chain) was identified during a study of control samples from healthy donors and cancer patients. The germline V and J ends were trimmed by 2 bases and 4 bases, with 9 bases remaining between them. The CDR3 contains 14 residues. The V gene's germline CDR1 is LNHDA and CDR2 SQIVND (reference sequence). Sequenced by immunoSEQ multiplex PCR; TCRdb stores in-frame clones only, minus some. The table lists 150,000 to 200,000 clones, 75% to 95% of them singletons. The chain joins TRBV19 to TRBJ1-5; D might be TRBD1 (5 bases). Specimen: blood. This sequence originates from a woman in her 30s in good health. The CDR3: CASSILGENQPQHF. The CDR3 bases are TGTGCCAGTAGTATATTAGGGGAGAATCAGCCCCAGCATTTT.